This is a list of T cell receptor beta chains from one sample in a study of blood T cells in healthy people across ages. TCRdb recomputed calls from the 5' RACE reads with MiXCR, one row per CDR3 protein. The table shows approximately 850,000 distinct CDR3 sequences, with more than 40% occurring only once. Sequencing input: blood. The source is a man aged 55 to 70 in good health. Each CDR3 is given with its conserved first and last residue. D genes are given only for firm matches. Clone size, where shown, is once, few, many, or a class for clones that have expanded.

clone size,V gene,D gene,J gene,CDR3 DNA,CDR3 protein
.,TRBV25-1,.,TRBJ1-6,TGTGCCAGCAGTGAATTGTCCTATAATTCACCCCTCCACTTT,CASSELSYNSPLHF
few,TRBV12-3/TRBV12-4,.,TRBJ2-7,TGTGCCAGCAGTTTTACGGGGGGCCCCTACGAGCAGTACTTC,CASSFTGGPYEQYF
.,TRBV12-3/TRBV12-4,.,TRBJ1-1,TGTGCCAGCAGTCCAGGGCTTAGCCCAGCTTTCTTT,CASSPGLSPAFF
many,TRBV6-5,.,TRBJ2-4,TGTGCCAGCAGTCCTCCGGGAGCCAAAAACATTCAGTACTTC,CASSPPGAKNIQYF
.,TRBV7-9,.,TRBJ2-7,TGTGCCAGCAGCCCCGACCGGGGATGCGAGCAGTACTTC,CASSPDRGCEQYF
.,TRBV28,.,TRBJ1-4,TGTGCCAGCAGTTTGACAGGTGGGAAACTGTTTTTT,CASSLTGGKLFF
.,TRBV2,.,TRBJ2-7,TGTGCCAGCAATTTCGCCCCGAGCTACGAGCAGTACTTC,CASNFAPSYEQYF
few,TRBV7-2,.,TRBJ2-1,TGTGCCAGCGCCCCGGGCCGGGGGCCGACCTACAATGAGCAGTTCTTC,CASAPGRGPTYNEQFF
.,TRBV29-1,TRBD1,TRBJ1-2,TGCAGCGTGATGACAGGGGGCACGTGTTACTACACCTTC,CSVMTGGTCYYTF
few,TRBV10-3,TRBD2,TRBJ2-5,TGTGCCATCAGTGGCAGCGGGGGGGCCGGGCAAGAGACCCAGTACTTC,CAISGSGGAGQETQYF